This entry features one T cell receptor (beta chain) sequence. Its antigen is undetermined. V lost 2 bases and J 5 bases, leaving 1 base between the germline ends. Germline values: CDR1 MNHEY, CDR2 SMNVEV (reference sequence). The CDR3 is 11 residues long. Sequencing used immunoSEQ multiplex PCR; TCRdb keeps in-frame clones, though not all of them. The sample lists 200,000 to 250,000 clones, 80% to 85% occurring once. These data are taken from a study of cytomegalovirus exposure and HLA in healthy donors. Turning to the study itself: A later analysis reported the same platform for the 90 to 150 validation repertoires and the 666 first-cohort repertoires. Study conclusions and caveats: The study flagged roughly 150 TCR beta chains as cytomegalovirus-associated. The authors confirmed in vitro that a few CMV-associated chains were specific for CMV antigens. Subsequent analysis found a tendency for first-cohort TCR clusters to co-occur within the 120 or so validation repertoires.

Sequencing was performed on PBMCs. The source of this sequence is a woman in her twenties or thirties in good health and CMV-seropositive. The rearrangement uses TRBV27 and TRBJ2-1, with D uncertain. The CDR3 sequence is CASSLNNEQFF. The CDR3 DNA reads TGTGCCAGCAGTTTAAACAATGAGCAGTTCTTC.